This section outlines one TCR beta chain sequence together with its context. Its antigen is currently unknown. These data originate in a study of a mutant IDH1 vaccine in newly diagnosed glioma. The wider study: Vaccines were first given 4-6 weeks after radiotherapy alone, or with temozolomide cycles. The therapy given earlier, which was standard therapy, consisted of radiotherapy, temozolomide, or both, and most of the patients received both. Sex distribution of treated patients was about 60% male and roughly 40% female; mean age was roughly 37 years.

The time point: week 5, during vaccination. All doses held 300 ug of mutant IDH1 20-mer peptide, with topical imiquimod. New IDH1-mutant, ATRX-lost WHO grade 3 or 4 astrocytomas occurred in donors. The CDR3 is 15 amino acids. Between the trimmed V and J ends, which lost 3 bases and 1 base, there was a span of 12 bases. CDR1 and CDR2 from the germline V gene are LGHNA and YNFKEQ. The protocol was immunoSEQ multiplex PCR, while the TCRdb copy is restricted to in-frame clones and leaves out a portion. The repertoire holds under 70,000 clones, with around 84% as singletons. The chain recombines TRBV4-2 with TRBJ2-5; D is uncertain. Sequences were derived from PBMCs, sampled from a glioma patient whose treatment included an IDH1 peptide vaccine. The TCR originated in a woman aged 45-65 years with glioma. CDR3 DNA sequence: TGTGCCAGCAGCCAGCTTTCAGCTTTCCAAGAGACCCAGTACTTC. It yields the protein CASSQLSAFQETQYF.